This TCR beta chain was recorded in a study of cytomegalovirus exposure and HLA in healthy donors. The table lists this clone with a few counts. Its antigen is unidentified. V shed 7 bases and J shed 7 bases, with 16 bases lying between them. Germline CDR1 and CDR2: ENHRY and SYGVKD. This CDR3 has 13 amino acids. The PCR used 60 Vbeta and 13 Jbeta primers. This table comes from immunoSEQ multiplex PCR, and its TCRdb copy is limited to in-frame clones, with some not included. The sample contains 200,000 or so clones, more than 75% of which appear only once. Notes on the study in general: The study reported that TCR beta sequences accurately predicted HLA-A and HLA-B alleles in most subjects.

Sampled while nominally healthy, donors likely had unrecorded immune exposures. The J gene is TRBJ1-2, the V gene TRBV10-3; D unresolved. This receptor was identified in a male donor in good health and CMV-seropositive. Input material: PBMCs. The CDR3 loop is CAITDLEGGGYTF. In DNA form, the CDR3 reads TGTGCCATCACGGATTTGGAGGGAGGTGGCTACACCTTC.